What follows are 8 T cell receptor beta chains derived from one specimen sequenced in a study of T cell clonotyping in hematopoietic cell transplantation. Specified time point: recipient sample about 28 days before transplant, after cytoreduction. Generated by immunoSEQ multiplex PCR, the TCRdb table keeps only in-frame clones and is missing some. The repertoire consists of around 40,000 clones, with approximately 95% occurring once and the leading ten covering around 1.6%. Sequencing used peripheral blood mononuclear cells, obtained before stem cell transplant. The receptors shown here come from a man in his forties with chronic myeloid leukemia. Some clones in this sample may be carry-over from other donors' samples.

The chain recombines TRBV2 with TRBJ2-7, with TRBD1 identical over 10 bases. The CDR3 sequence is 14 residues long. Germline CDR1 SNHLY, CDR2 FYNNEI. J gave up 3 bases and V 4 bases, and 3 bases lay outside the gene matches. The CDR3 DNA reads as TGTGCCAGCAGTGCGGGGACAGGGGTCTACGAGCAGTACTTC. Translated: CASSAGTGVYEQYF.

The chain combines TRBV7-3 with TRBJ2-5; D call uncertain. With 1 base removed from V and 4 bases from J, the gap between germline ends came to 4 bases. Germline V gene lookup returns CDR1 SGHTA and CDR2 FQGTGA. This CDR3 has 12 residues. Written as DNA, the CDR3 is TGTGCCAGCAGCTTAAGCGGAGAGACCCAGTACTTC. Protein product: CASSLSGETQYF.

The chain employs TRBV6-6 and TRBJ1-1; D is unclear. The CDR3 totals 12 residues. The germline V gene has CDR1 MNHNY and CDR2 SVGAGI (reference sequence). Trimming stripped 5 bases from V and 2 bases from J, with 6 bases between. The CDR3 loop is CASSTRNTEAFF. Written as DNA, the CDR3 is TGTGCCAGCAGTACTAGAAACACTGAAGCTTTCTTT.

The rearrangement uses TRBV10-3 and TRBJ1-1; 10 positions agree with TRBD1. CDR1 is ENHRY, CDR2 SYGVKD, per germline. CDR3 length: 15 residues. J lost 4 bases, V lost 5 bases, and 7 bases had no gene match. The CDR3 region is CAISKTGGLGTEAFF. Written as DNA, the CDR3 is TGTGCCATCAGTAAGACAGGGGGCCTGGGCACTGAAGCTTTCTTT.

The gene calls are TRBV30 and TRBJ2-2; 7 positions match TRBD1. The J segment lost 0 bases and the V segment lost 3 bases, leaving 1 base of the junction unmatched. Germline V gene data show CDR1 as GTSNPN and CDR2 as SVGIG (reference sequence). The CDR3 loop spans 14 amino acids. The CDR3 DNA is TGTGCCTGGAGAGGGGGCCCGAACACCGGGGAGCTGTTTTTT. It translates to CAWRGGPNTGELFF.

A word on this clone: The junction departs from germline at one end; a sequencing error may be responsible. The V call is TRBV28, the J call TRBJ2-4, with a tentative D call TRBD2 (6 bases). Germline CDR1 MDHEN, CDR2 SYDVKM. The CDR3 totals 17 residues. In DNA, the CDR3 is TGTGCCAGCAGTCAACAGCCCCCTCCGGGAGCCAAAAACATTCAATACTTC. Its protein product is CASSQQPPPGAKNIQYF.

The rearrangement joins TRBV7-2 to TRBJ2-3, with 11 bases lining up with TRBD2. In germline, CDR1 is SGHTA, CDR2 FQGNSA. V lost 2 bases to trimming and J lost 2 bases; unmatched junction nucleotides: 6. The CDR3 contains 17 residues. CDR3 loop: CASSLRVAGGITDTQYF. The CDR3, as DNA: TGTGCCAGCAGCTTAAGGGTAGCGGGGGGGATCACAGATACGCAGTATTTT.

The V call is TRBV30, the J call TRBJ1-5; D is uncertain. With 4 bases removed from V and 4 bases from J, the gap between germline ends came to 14 bases. CDR3 length: 14 amino acids. Germline lookup yields CDR1 GTSNPN and CDR2 SVGIG (reference sequence). The CDR3 region is CAWTSGRNNQPQHF. CDR3 bases: TGTGCCTGGACCTCCGGACGGAATAATCAGCCCCAGCATTTT.